The T cell receptor beta chain described here comes from a study of T cells in Graves' hyperthyroidism and ophthalmopathy. V was pared by 4 bases and J by 4 bases, with 8 bases of the junction left unmatched. Germline V CDR1 and CDR2: MGHRA, YSYEKL. The CDR3 runs 16 residues. It was RNA transcripts that yielded the amplified TCR beta CDR3 regions. A first-round RT-PCR of the TCR CDR3 used the HTBI primer set. TCRdb processed the multiplex PCR reads anew with MiXCR; each CDR3 protein has one entry. The sample contains almost 500,000 distinct CDR3 sequences, about 22% of which appear only once. The sample consisted of blood. The TCR sequence derives from a woman in her seventies with Graves' ophthalmopathy. The chain employs TRBV4-1 and TRBJ2-1; 9 nucleotides agree with TRBD2. CDR3 nucleotides: TGCGCCAGCAGCCGGGGTAGCGGGAGTTCATACAATGAGCAGTTCTTC. This gives the protein CASSRGSGSSYNEQFF.